This T cell receptor (beta chain) was identified during a study of metastatic and nonmetastatic thyroid tumors. Across the study: Repertoire comparison spanned blood and tumor or nodule tissue of malignant and benign thyroid patients.

Per the original methods: The distant-metastasis classifier for papillary thyroid cancer was built from CDR3 differences across clinicopathological groups. Through MiXCR, TCRdb re-clonotyped the PCR reads. What appears here as the V and J calls and clone size reflects TCRdb's work, not the paper's. The sample has approximately 15,000 clones, roughly 12% seen once. Overall study results and limits: In blood and tumor, TCR beta diversity was reportedly significantly higher in malignant thyroid tumors than in benign nodules.

This clone is large. The antigen remains undetermined. The ends lost 2 bases at V and 5 bases at J; junction bases unmatched: 2. CDR3 length: 13 residues. The V gene's germline CDR1 is SGHRS and CDR2 YFSETQ. There were no patients who had received any treatment before thyroid surgery. The J gene is TRBJ2-7, the V gene TRBV5-1; TRBD2 matches 9 bases. This receptor was obtained from a female donor with papillary thyroid cancer or a benign thyroid nodule (not recorded which). Some clones in this sample may be carry-over from other donors' samples. Specimen: blood. CDR3: CASSLGTSNEQYF. CDR3 bases: TGCGCCAGCAGCTTAGGGACTAGCAACGAGCAGTACTTC.